This TCR beta chain appears in the sequencing data of a study of hypomethylating agent response in myelodysplastic syndrome (dated by TCRdb to the early 2020s). About the full investigation: The hypomethylating agents azacitidine (about 75% of the 11) or decitabine (3 of 11) were used to treat the patients. Complete response or hematologic improvement was achieved by six patients, and 4 or 5 patients were classified as non-responders. Among the myelodysplastic syndrome patients in the cohort, nine or ten were male and 2 were female. Patients had a mean age of about 78 +/- 6.2 years, and a diploid cytogenetic profile was the most common. TET2 was the most frequent mutation, present in 5 of 11 patients. Complete response or hematologic improvement counted as response, and patients meeting neither criterion were classed as non-responders. Broader findings and caveats from the paper: Whether the shared GLIPH2 clusters possibly recognize novel MDS antigens was not confirmed and still needs to be tested experimentally. Novel clonotypes emerged more often in responders, while non-responders showed more contracted clonotypes after treatment. Because the healthy control donors and the MDS patients were not matched by age, the comparison between MDS and healthy samples could have been affected. Only around eleven patients were analyzed, so the study cohort was small. No significant change in richness, rarefaction diversity or clonality was detected after hypomethylating agent treatment, either across all patients or within response groups.

A remark on this clone: The target of this receptor is not known. Per-base quality was not reported, and no clone a single base away is much larger than it.

The CDR3, from cysteine to phenylalanine, totals 15 residues. Only the CDR3 portion is preserved as DNA: 45 bases, with reading frame beginning at the first base. The junction shows trimming of 4 bases on V and 2 bases on J, plus 13 bases between the germline ends. The germline V gene sets CDR1 to SGDLS and CDR2 to YYNGEE. T-cell subsets were not sorted, and bulk bone marrow was analyzed instead. TCR beta CDR3 regions were immunosequenced from bone marrow of under 14 myelodysplastic syndrome patients before and after hypomethylating agent therapy. Each patient contributed a baseline bone marrow plus two to three bone marrows at different post-treatment timepoints for longitudinal repertoire tracking. Whole bone marrow served as the source for genomic DNA extraction, with DNA quality checked using TapeStation, NanoDrop OneC and PicoGreen assays. Preparation of the library involved the immunoSEQ multiplex PCR assay. Each sample was run at survey resolution as two replicates of about 200 ng apiece, for a total of 400 ng of DNA. Rearranged TCRB sequences in genomic DNA were detected with the hsTCRB kit, which uses multiplex PCR primers directed at V and J genes. To amplify the CDR3 region, the first PCR ran for about 31 cycles with the QIAGEN Multiplex PCR Kit. An 8-cycle second PCR added sample barcodes and Illumina adapters to each replicate. Quantification of the pooled libraries was done with a QuantStudio 6 and the KAPA library quantification kit. Around 16 pM of pooled libraries was sequenced on an Illumina MiSeq using 156-cycle single-end reads and a 15-cycle index read. The authors' pipeline ran thus. Of more than 150,000 unique clonotypes, roughly 1.8% were flagged by VDJdb annotation as previously reported viral-epitope-specific. Raw reads were processed by the immunoSEQ Data Assistant and immunoSEQ Analyzer into normalized, annotated TCRB repertoires. BioAnalyzer and version 0.6.5 of the immunarch R package were the tools used for clonotype analysis. Before richness was estimated, every repertoire was downsampled to the clone count of the smallest repertoire. Clonotypes were classified as expanded, contracted or novel by Fisher's exact tests, with novel defined as zero frequency before treatment. Significantly changed CDR3 beta sequences were clustered with GLIPH2 using simulation_depth=1000 and kmer_min_depth=3, and CDR3s shorter than five residues were excluded. TCRdb took this table from immuneACCESS and kept in-frame rearrangements with V and J called. Such tables lack part of the clones; where checked against another copy, unresolved V genes explain under half of the gap, and the rest is unexplained. That table supplies the V and J calls and clone size; D and trimming were determined from the DNA. For this sample there are more than 3,500 clones; about four fifths appear just once. 18% of the sample goes to the ten largest clones.

The sequences come from bone marrow, collected before or after starting hypomethylating agent treatment for myelodysplastic syndrome (not recorded which). Recombination joined TRBV9 with TRBJ1-3, with the D gene not clear enough to name. The sequence came from a human donor with myelodysplastic syndrome. The DNA sequence is given as TGTGCCAGCAGCCAAACCCCGGGAGCTGGAAACACCATATATTTT. The encoded protein is CASSQTPGAGNTIYF.